This T cell receptor beta chain stems from a study of blood T cell repertoires in COVID-19. Study-wide background: Donors in the United States, Italy and Spain gave samples during acute or convalescent COVID-19.

This clone is a singleton in its sample. How the authors handled the data: Scientists estimated how many nucleated cells there were by amplifying reference gene primers. TCRdb's copy holds only in-frame clones and misses some; the assay was immunoSEQ multiplex PCR. D and trimming come from the DNA, and the V and J calls and clone size come from that table. The sample includes under 130,000 clones, around 83% of them seen just once. The specimen was peripheral blood. The source is a human donor in a cohort sampled during active COVID-19.

CDR3 bases: TGTGCCAGCAGCCAACGTTACCAAGAGACCCAGTACTTC. Amino acid sequence: CASSQRYQETQYF. The chain uses TRBV4-2 and TRBJ2-5; D is unresolved. Germline loops: CDR1 LGHNA, CDR2 YNFKEQ. Trimming cost V 2 bases and J 0 bases, with 4 bases left between them. The CDR3 is made up of 13 amino acids.